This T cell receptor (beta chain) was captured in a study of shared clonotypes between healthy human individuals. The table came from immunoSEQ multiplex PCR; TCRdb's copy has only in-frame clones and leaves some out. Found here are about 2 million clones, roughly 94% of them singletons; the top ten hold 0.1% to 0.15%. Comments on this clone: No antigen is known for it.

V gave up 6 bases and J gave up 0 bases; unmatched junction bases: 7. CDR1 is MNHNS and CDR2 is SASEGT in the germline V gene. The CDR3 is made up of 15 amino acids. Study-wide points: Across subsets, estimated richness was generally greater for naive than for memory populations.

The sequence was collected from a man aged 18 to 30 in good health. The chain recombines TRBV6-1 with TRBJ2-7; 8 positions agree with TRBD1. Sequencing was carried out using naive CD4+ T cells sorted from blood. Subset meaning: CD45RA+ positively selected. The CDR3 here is CASRTGAELSYEQYF. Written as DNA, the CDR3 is TGTGCCAGCAGGACAGGGGCTGAGCTCTCCTACGAGCAGTACTTC.